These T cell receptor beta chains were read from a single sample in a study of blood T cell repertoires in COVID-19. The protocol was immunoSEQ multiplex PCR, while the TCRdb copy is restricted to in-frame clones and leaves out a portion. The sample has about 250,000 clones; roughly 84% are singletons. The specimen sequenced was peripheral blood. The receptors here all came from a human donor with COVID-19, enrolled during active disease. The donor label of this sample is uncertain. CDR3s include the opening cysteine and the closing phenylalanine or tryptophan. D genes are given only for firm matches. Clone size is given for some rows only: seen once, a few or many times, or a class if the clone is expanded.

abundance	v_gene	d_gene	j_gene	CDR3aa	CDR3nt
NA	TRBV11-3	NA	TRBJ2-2	CASSLGLDTGELFF	TGTGCCAGCAGCTTAGGACTAGACACCGGGGAGCTGTTTTTT
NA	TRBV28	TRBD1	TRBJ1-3	CASSPTGVSSGNTIYF	TGTGCCAGCAGTCCTACAGGGGTTTCCTCTGGAAACACCATATATTTT
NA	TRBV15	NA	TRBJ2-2	CATSREGGSNTGELFF	TGTGCCACCAGCAGAGAGGGGGGATCTAACACCGGGGAGCTGTTTTTT
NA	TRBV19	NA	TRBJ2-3	CASSPGLATDTQYF	TGTGCCAGTAGTCCCGGGCTAGCCACAGATACGCAGTATTTT
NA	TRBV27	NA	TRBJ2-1	CASSLKDSRQFF	TGTGCCAGCAGTTTGAAGGACTCCCGACAGTTCTTC
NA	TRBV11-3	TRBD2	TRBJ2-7	CASSRDYHEQYF	TGTGCCAGCAGCCGGGACTACCACGAGCAGTACTTC
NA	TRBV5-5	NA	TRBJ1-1	CASSLDGLFYTEAFF	TGTGCCAGCAGCTTGGATGGGCTCTTCTACACTGAAGCTTTCTTT
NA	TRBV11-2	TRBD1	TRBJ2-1	CASSLDLGQGVYNEQFF	TGTGCCAGCAGCTTAGACTTGGGACAGGGGGTTTACAATGAGCAGTTCTTC
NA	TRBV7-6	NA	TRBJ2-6	CASSLRSLSEAGANVLTF	TGTGCCAGCAGCTTACGGAGTCTTAGTGAGGCTGGGGCCAACGTCCTGACTTTC
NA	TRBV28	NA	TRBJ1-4	CASSSLRDTSEKLFF	TGTGCCAGCAGTTCTCTCAGGGACACCTCTGAAAAACTGTTTTTT
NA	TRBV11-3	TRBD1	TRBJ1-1	CASSGGTGYTEAFF	TGTGCCAGCAGCGGAGGGACAGGGTACACTGAAGCTTTCTTT
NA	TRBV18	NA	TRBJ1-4	CASSPLPGNIGDEKLFF	TGTGCCAGCTCACCACTGCCAGGGAATATTGGGGATGAAAAACTGTTTTTT
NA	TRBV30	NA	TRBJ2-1	CAWSNGGYGQFF	TGTGCCTGGAGTAACGGGGGTTACGGGCAGTTCTTC
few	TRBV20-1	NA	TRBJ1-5	CSASKARNNQPQHF	TGCAGTGCTAGTAAGGCCAGGAATAATCAGCCCCAGCATTTT
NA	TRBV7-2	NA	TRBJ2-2	CASSLDRRRAGELFF	TGTGCCAGCAGCTTGGATCGACGACGGGCCGGGGAGCTGTTTTTT
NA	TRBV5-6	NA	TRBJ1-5	CASSPGLNQPQHF	TGTGCCAGCAGCCCAGGGTTGAATCAGCCCCAGCATTTT
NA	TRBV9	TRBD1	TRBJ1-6	CASSVEPFQGASPHNSPLHF	TGTGCCAGCAGCGTAGAGCCCTTCCAGGGGGCCTCACCCCATAATTCACCCCTCCACTTT
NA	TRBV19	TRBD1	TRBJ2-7	CASSIDRGKQYF	TGTGCCAGTAGTATAGACAGGGGGAAGCAGTACTTC
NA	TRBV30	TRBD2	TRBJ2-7	CAWTGLAPYEQYF	TGTGCCTGGACTGGACTAGCACCCTACGAGCAGTACTTC
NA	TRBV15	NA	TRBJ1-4	CATSRDRREKLFF	TGTGCCACCAGCAGAGATAGGAGGGAAAAACTGTTTTTT
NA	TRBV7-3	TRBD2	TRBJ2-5	CASSPGLERETQYF	TGTGCCAGCAGCCCGGGACTAGAACGGGAGACCCAGTACTTC
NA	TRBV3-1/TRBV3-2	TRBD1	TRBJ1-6	CASSSWDSDSPLHF	TGTGCCAGCAGCAGCTGGGACAGCGATTCACCCCTCCACTTT
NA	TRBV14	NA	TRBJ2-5	CASSQGAPRETQYF	TGTGCCAGCAGCCAAGGGGCCCCACGGGAGACCCAGTACTTC
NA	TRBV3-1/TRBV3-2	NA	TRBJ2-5	CASSPDLGGQETQYF	TGTGCCAGCAGCCCCGACCTGGGGGGCCAAGAGACCCAGTACTTC
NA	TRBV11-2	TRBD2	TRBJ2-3	CASSPTGRGADTQYF	TGTGCCAGCAGCCCCACCGGGAGGGGGGCAGATACGCAGTATTTT
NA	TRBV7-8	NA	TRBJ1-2	CASSLVGGDYNYGYTF	TGTGCCAGCAGCTTAGTTGGGGGGGACTATAACTATGGCTACACCTTC
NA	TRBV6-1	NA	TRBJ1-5	CASSEQGNQPQHF	TGTGCCAGCAGTGAGCAGGGAAATCAGCCCCAGCATTTT
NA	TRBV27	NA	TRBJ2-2	CASSRDRSANTGELFF	TGTGCCAGCAGTCGTGACAGGAGCGCGAACACCGGGGAGCTGTTTTTT
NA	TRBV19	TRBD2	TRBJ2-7	CASSPREDNGHYEQYF	TGTGCCAGTAGCCCCCGGGAGGACAACGGGCACTACGAGCAGTACTTC
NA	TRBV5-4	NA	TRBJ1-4	CASSLAQGYNEKLFF	TGTGCCAGCAGCTTGGCCCAGGGCTATAATGAAAAACTGTTTTTT
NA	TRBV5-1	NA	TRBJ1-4	CASSLEGRRSTNEKLFF	TGCGCCAGCAGCTTGGAGGGGAGGAGATCAACTAATGAAAAACTGTTTTTT
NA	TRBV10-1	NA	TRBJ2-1	CASSESSRGGEQFF	TGCGCCAGCAGTGAGAGCTCAAGGGGTGGCGAGCAGTTCTTC
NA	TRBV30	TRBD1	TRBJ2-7	CAWSVKRTGTSYEQYF	TGTGCCTGGAGTGTCAAACGGACAGGGACATCCTACGAGCAGTACTTC
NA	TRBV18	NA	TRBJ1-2	CASSPGAETNYGYTF	TGTGCCAGCTCACCTGGAGCAGAGACTAACTATGGCTACACCTTC
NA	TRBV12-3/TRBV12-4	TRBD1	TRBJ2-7	CASSFLGQDEQYF	TGTGCCAGCAGTTTCCTAGGACAGGACGAGCAGTACTTC
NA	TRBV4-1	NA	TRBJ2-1	CASSQVTTSSYNEQFF	TGCGCCAGCAGCCAGGTCACTACTAGCTCCTACAATGAGCAGTTCTTC
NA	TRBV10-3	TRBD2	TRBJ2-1	CAIRASGNNEQFF	TGTGCCATCAGGGCTAGCGGTAACAATGAGCAGTTCTTC
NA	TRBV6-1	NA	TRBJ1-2	CASSETGDYGYTF	TGTGCCAGCAGTGAAACGGGGGACTATGGCTACACCTTC
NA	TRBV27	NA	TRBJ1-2	CASKDPGSNYGYTF	TGTGCCAGCAAAGATCCAGGCAGTAACTATGGCTACACCTTC
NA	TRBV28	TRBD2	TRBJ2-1	CASSFRTSGSKNEQFF	TGTGCCAGCAGTTTTAGGACTAGCGGGAGTAAGAATGAGCAGTTCTTC
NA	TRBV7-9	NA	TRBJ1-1	CASTKPGVFSEAFF	TGTGCCAGCACCAAACCAGGGGTTTTTTCTGAAGCTTTCTTT
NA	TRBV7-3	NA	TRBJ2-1	CASSPLTGNSYNEQFF	TGTGCCAGCAGCCCACTAACAGGGAACTCCTACAATGAGCAGTTCTTC
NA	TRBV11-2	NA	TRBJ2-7	CASSLVLGGPTYEQYF	TGTGCCAGCAGCTTAGTACTTGGCGGGCCCACCTACGAGCAGTACTTC
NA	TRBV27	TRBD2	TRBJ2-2	CASSSGGLNTGELFF	TGTGCCAGCTCTTCGGGGGGGCTTAACACCGGGGAGCTGTTTTTT
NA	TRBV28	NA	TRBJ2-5	CASSFSTGGQETQYF	TGTGCCAGCAGTTTTAGCACAGGCGGCCAAGAGACCCAGTACTTC
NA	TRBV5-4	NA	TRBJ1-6	CASSHRDHNSPLHF	TGTGCCAGCAGTCACAGGGATCACAATTCACCCCTCCACTTT
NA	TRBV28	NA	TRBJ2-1	CASSLERDNEQFF	TGTGCCAGCAGTTTAGAGAGAGACAATGAGCAGTTCTTC
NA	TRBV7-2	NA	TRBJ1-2	CASSLVRQGEGYTF	TGTGCCAGCAGCTTAGTCCGACAAGGGGAAGGCTACACCTTC
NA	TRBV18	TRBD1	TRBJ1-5	CASSSDTGARGNQPQHF	TGTGCCAGCTCATCGGATACAGGGGCACGGGGCAATCAGCCCCAGCATTTT
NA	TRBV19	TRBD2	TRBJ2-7	CASSIASGPYEQYF	TGTGCCAGTAGTATAGCTAGCGGTCCCTACGAGCAGTACTTC